This TCR beta chain stems from a study of technical replicates of blood from a handful of donors. CDR3 length equals 19 residues. Germline V lookup: CDR1 SQVTM, CDR2 ANQGSEA. Trimming removed 3 bases from V and 3 bases from J, with 27 bases in between. TCRdb's copy holds only in-frame clones and misses some; the assay was immunoSEQ multiplex PCR. The data contain some 77,000 clones, 85% to 95% of them seen just once; the ten biggest clones take up approximately 0.4%. V is TRBV29-1 and J is TRBJ2-1, with D unresolved. Sequencing was done on a sample of T cells isolated from PBMCs. The source of this sequence is a human donor in good health. This CDR3 is CSVEAPFMRLNRYYNEQFF. In nucleotides, the CDR3 is TGCAGCGTTGAGGCTCCGTTCATGCGGCTCAATCGATACTACAATGAGCAGTTCTTC.